This TCR beta chain was retrieved from a study of blood T cell repertoires in COVID-19 (dated by TCRdb to 2020 to 2021). For the wider study: Samples covering the acute and convalescent phases of COVID-19 were provided by collaborators in the United States, Italy and Spain. The repertoires were released in a freely available public database intended as a resource for research on the immune response to SARS-CoV-2. The dataset comprised deeply sampled blood TCRbeta repertoires from subjects exposed to, actively infected with, or recovered from COVID-19. Samples were obtained from the ongoing ImmuneRACE study (first 160 participants) and from about 1,300 subjects provided by 6 global collaborators. The prospective study material was composed of cDNA or gDNA derived from T cells, B-cell-depleted T cells, or PBMCs. The sample metadata nearly always contained a de-identified subject ID, COVID-19 status, age in years and sex. Where available, HLA class I and class II types were taken from metadata supplied by the sample provider and were not determined by assay-based typing.

In the prospective study, participants were about 18 to 95 years old, resided in 20 to 30 geographic areas of the United States, and were enrolled through a virtual design. In the prospective study, participants were assigned to cohorts based on the clinical history participants reported in a screening survey and a study questionnaire. ImmuneRACE Cohort 3 recovered participants were defined by two consecutive negative NP/OP PCR tests, healthcare professional clearance, or symptom resolution. Each participant in the prospective study had whole blood, serum and a nasopharyngeal or oropharyngeal swab collected by mobile phlebotomists. Prospective study participants could optionally give additional blood draws and questionnaires over a roughly 2-month period. Before DNA extraction, prospective study blood samples were shipped either frozen or at room temperature. About this clone: It lacks a known antigen. No much larger clone exists at a distance of one base, and base qualities are not known.

CDR1 is given as MNHEY and CDR2 as SMNVEV, both from the germline V gene (reference sequence). V and J are truncated by 6 bases and 5 bases respectively, leaving an intervening sequence of 18 bases. The CDR3 starts with the cysteine, ends with the phenylalanine, and has 15 residues. Solely the CDR3 DNA is kept, with 45 bases framed from the first base. Overall study results and their limits: The amount of clinical and demographic metadata varied by source and participant and was provided uncurated.

The immunoSEQ Assay, a bias-controlled multiplex PCR, was used to amplify TCRbeta CDR3 regions from genomic DNA. In the original analysis: Nucleated cell counts per sample were estimated from amplification of reference gene primers within the assay. To quantify the absolute abundance of each unique TCRbeta CDR3 rearrangement, sequence reads were collapsed and filtered. Productive Simpson clonality was computed per sample as the square root of Simpson's diversity index over productive rearrangements. The table comes from immuneACCESS by way of TCRdb, which keeps in-frame sequences with V and J called. Part of the clones is missing from these tables; in studies checked, under half for an unresolved V gene and the rest for unknown reasons. That table furnishes V, J and clone size, whereas the DNA furnished D and trimming. In this sample the table shows around 300,000 clones, around nine tenths of which occur a single time. Jointly, the top ten make up approximately 2% of the sample.

The origin of this receptor is a woman aged 55 to 70 who had recovered from COVID-19. The sequenced sample consisted of PBMCs or T cells enriched from blood (not recorded which). The sequence joins TRBV27 to TRBJ2-3; TRBD2 is possibly the D segment (5 matching bases). The sequenced DNA is TGTGCCAGCAGAACCTCCGGGAAAACTCTAGATACGCAGTATTTT. This translates into CASRTSGKTLDTQYF.